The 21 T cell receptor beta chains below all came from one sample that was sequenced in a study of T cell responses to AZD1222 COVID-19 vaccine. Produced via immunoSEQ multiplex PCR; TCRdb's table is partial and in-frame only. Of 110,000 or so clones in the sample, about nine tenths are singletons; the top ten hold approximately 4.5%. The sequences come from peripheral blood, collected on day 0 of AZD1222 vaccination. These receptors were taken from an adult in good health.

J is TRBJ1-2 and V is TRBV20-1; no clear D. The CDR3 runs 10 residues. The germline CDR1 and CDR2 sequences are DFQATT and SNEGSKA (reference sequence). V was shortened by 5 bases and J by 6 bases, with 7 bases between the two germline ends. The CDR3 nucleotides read TGCAGTGCTTCGGGGAATGGCTACACCTTC. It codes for CSASGNGYTF.

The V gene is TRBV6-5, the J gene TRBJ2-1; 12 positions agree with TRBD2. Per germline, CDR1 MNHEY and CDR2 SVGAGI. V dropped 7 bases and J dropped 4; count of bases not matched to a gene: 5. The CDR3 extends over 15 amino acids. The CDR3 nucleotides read TGTGCCAGCATTGTGACTAGCGGGGGTTACAATGAGCAGTTCTTC. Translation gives CASIVTSGGYNEQFF.

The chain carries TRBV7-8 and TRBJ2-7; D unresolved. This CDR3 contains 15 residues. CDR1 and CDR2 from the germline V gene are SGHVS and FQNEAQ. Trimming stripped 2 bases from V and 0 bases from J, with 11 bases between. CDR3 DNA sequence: TGTGCCAGCAGCTTAAATCGCGTCCCCTCCTACGAGCAGTACTTC. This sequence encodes CASSLNRVPSYEQYF.

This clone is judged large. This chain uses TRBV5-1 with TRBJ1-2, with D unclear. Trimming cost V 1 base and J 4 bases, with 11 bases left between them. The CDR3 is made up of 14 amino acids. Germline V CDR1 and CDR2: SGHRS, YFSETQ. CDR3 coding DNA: TGCGCCAGCAGCTTGAATGGACGGCTCTATGGCTACACCTTC. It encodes CASSLNGRLYGYTF.

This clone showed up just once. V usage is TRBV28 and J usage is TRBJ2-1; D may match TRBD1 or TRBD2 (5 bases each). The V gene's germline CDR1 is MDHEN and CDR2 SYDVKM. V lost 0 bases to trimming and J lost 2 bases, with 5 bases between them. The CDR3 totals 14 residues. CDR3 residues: CASSLWGAYNEQFF. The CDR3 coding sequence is TGTGCCAGCAGTTTATGGGGGGCCTACAATGAGCAGTTCTTC.

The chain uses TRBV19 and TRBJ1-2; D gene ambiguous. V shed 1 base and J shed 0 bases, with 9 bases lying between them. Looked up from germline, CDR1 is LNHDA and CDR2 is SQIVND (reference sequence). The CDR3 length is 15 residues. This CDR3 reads CASSIARTANYGYTF. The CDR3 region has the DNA TGTGCCAGTAGTATAGCCCGGACCGCTAACTATGGCTACACCTTC.

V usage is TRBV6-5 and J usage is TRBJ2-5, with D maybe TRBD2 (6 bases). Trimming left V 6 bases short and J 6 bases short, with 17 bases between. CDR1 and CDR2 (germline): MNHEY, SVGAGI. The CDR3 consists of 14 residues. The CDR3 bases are TGTGCCAGCAGGCCTGTGGGGGGTGTAAAGACCCAGTACTTC. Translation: CASRPVGGVKTQYF.

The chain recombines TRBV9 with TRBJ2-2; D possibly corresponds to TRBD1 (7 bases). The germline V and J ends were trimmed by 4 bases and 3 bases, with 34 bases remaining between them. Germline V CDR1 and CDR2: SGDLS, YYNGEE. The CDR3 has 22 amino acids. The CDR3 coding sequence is TGTGCCAGCAGCTCAGAGGCCACTACCCACAGGGGACGGGGGATAGACACCGGGGAGCTGTTTTTT. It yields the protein CASSSEATTHRGRGIDTGELFF.

The DNA of the CDR3 is TGCAGCGTTGATGTTGGGGGAAACTATGGCTACACCTTC. Translation: CSVDVGGNYGYTF. The V call is TRBV29-1, the J call TRBJ1-2; D may be TRBD1 (5 bases). Germline V gene lookup returns CDR1 SQVTM and CDR2 ANQGSEA. The CDR3 totals 13 residues. Trimming removed 3 bases from V and 2 bases from J, with 10 bases in between.

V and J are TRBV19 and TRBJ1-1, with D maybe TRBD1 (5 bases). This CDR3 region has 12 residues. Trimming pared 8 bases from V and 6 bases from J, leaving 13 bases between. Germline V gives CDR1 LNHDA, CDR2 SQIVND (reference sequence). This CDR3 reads CASWTRAAEAFF. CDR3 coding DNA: TGTGCCAGTTGGACACGGGCAGCTGAAGCTTTCTTT. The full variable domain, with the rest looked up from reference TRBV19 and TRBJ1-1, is DGGITQSPKYLFRKEGQNVTLSCEQNLNHDAMYWYRQDPGQGLRLIYYSQIVNDFQKGDIAEGYSVSREKKESFPLTVTSAQKNPTAFYLCASWTRAAEAFFGQGTRLTVV.

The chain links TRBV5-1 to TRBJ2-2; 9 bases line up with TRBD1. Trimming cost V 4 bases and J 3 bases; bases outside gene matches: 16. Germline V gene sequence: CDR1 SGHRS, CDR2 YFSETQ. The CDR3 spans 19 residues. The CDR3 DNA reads TGCGCCAGCAGCCATCGAACAGGGGGCGGTCGGCTGGACACCGGGGAGCTGTTTTTT. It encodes CASSHRTGGGRLDTGELFF. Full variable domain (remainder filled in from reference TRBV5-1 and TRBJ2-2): KAGVTQTPRYLIKTRGQQVTLSCSPISGHRSVSWYQQTPGQGLQFLFEYFSETQRNKGNFPGRFSGRQFSNSRSEMNVSTLELGDSALYLCASSHRTGGGRLDTGELFFGEGSRLTVL.

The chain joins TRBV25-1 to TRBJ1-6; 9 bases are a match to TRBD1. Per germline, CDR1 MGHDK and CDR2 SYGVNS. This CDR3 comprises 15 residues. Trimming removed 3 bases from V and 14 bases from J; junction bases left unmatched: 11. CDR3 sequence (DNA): TGTGCCAGCAGTGACCGTGACAGGGGGTTAAGAGCCCTCCACTTT. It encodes CASSDRDRGLRALHF.

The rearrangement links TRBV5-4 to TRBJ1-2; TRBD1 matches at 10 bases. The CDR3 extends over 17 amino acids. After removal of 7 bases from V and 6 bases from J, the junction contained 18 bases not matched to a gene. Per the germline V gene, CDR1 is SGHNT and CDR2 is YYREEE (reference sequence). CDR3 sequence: CASGLGRWTGGNDGYTF. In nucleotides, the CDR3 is TGTGCCAGCGGATTGGGGCGTTGGACAGGGGGTAATGATGGCTACACCTTC.

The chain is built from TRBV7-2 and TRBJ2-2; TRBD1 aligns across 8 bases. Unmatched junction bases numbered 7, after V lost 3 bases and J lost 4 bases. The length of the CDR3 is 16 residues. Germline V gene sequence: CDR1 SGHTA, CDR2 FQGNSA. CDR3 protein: CASSFRPGGSTGELFF. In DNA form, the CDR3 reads TGTGCCAGCAGCTTCCGTCCAGGGGGCAGCACCGGGGAGCTGTTTTTT.

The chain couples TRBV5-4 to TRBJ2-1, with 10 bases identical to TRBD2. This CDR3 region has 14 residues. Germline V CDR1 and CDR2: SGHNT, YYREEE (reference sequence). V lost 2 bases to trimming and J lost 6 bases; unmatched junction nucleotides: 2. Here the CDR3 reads CASSLAGGPNEQFF. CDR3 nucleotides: TGTGCCAGCAGCTTAGCGGGGGGGCCCAATGAGCAGTTCTTC.

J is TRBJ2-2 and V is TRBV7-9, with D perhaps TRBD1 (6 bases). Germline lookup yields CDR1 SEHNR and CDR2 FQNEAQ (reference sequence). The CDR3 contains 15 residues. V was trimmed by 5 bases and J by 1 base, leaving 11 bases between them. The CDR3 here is CASSPRGGNTGELFF. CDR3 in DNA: TGTGCCAGCAGCCCTAGAGGGGGGAACACCGGGGAGCTGTTTTTT.

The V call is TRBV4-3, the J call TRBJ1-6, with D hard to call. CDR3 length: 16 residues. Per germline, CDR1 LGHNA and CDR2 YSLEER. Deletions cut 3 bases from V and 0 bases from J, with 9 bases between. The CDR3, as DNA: TGCGCCAGCAGCCACAACGCGGCCTCCTATAATTCACCCCTCCACTTT. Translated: CASSHNAASYNSPLHF.

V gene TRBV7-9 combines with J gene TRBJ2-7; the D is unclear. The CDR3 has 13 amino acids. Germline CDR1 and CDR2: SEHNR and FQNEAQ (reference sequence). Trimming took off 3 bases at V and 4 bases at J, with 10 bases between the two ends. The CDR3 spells CASSLNQNYEQYF. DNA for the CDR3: TGTGCCAGCAGCTTGAACCAGAATTACGAGCAGTACTTC.

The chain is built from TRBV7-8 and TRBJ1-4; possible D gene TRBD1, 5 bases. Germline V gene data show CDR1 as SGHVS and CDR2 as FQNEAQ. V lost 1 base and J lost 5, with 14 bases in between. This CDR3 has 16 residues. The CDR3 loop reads CASSLGGWGINEKLFF. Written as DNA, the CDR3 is TGTGCCAGCAGCTTAGGAGGATGGGGCATAAATGAAAAACTGTTTTTT.

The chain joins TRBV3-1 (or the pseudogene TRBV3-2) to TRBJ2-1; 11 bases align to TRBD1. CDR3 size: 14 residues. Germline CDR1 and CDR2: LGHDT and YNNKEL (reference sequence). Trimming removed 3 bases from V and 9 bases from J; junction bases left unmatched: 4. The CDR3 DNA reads TGTGCCAGCAGCCAGGGGGACAGGGGGAGTGAGCAGTTCTTC. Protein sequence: CASSQGDRGSEQFF.

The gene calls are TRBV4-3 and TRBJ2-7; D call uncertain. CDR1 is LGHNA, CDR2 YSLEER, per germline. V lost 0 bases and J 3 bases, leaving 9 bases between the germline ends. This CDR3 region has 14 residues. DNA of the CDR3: TGCGCCAGCAGCCAAGACAGATTGATCTACGAGCAGTACTTC. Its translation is CASSQDRLIYEQYF.